These 20 T cell receptor beta chains share one sample of origin, sequenced in a study of blood T cells in healthy people across ages. Through a sample-barcoded 5' primer and a J-beta primer mix, a second PCR was run for roughly 6 to 12 cycles. Each CDR3 protein is one row after TCRdb ran MiXCR on the 5' RACE reads. Among hundreds of thousands of distinct CDR3 sequences, around 30% were seen once, and the ten largest hold 29%. Specimen: blood. Receptors originate from a woman in her 70s in good health.

The rearrangement joins TRBV11-2 to TRBJ2-1; 13 nucleotides match TRBD2. J gave up 6 bases and V 6 bases, and 5 bases lay outside the gene matches. The CDR3 is 15 residues long. CDR1 is SGHAT and CDR2 is FQNNGV in the germline V gene. Here the CDR3 reads CASSKTSGGGNEQFF. CDR3 in DNA: TGTGCCAGCAGTAAAACTAGCGGGGGGGGCAATGAGCAGTTCTTC. The variable domain in full, with the rest retrieved from reference TRBV11-2 and TRBJ2-1, is EAGVAQSPRYKIIEKRQSVAFWCNPISGHATLYWYQQILGQGPKLLIQFQNNGVVDDSQLPKDRFSAERLKGVDSTLKIQPAKLEDSAVYLCASSKTSGGGNEQFFGPGTRLTVL.

Remarks on this clonotype: Compared with germline, one end of the junction differs, possibly owing to a read error. The chain is built from TRBV27 and TRBJ1-1; D is undetermined. This CDR3 has 12 residues. Germline V gene data show CDR1 as MNHEY and CDR2 as SMNVEV (reference sequence). In DNA, the CDR3 is TGTGCCAGCAGTTTATTAGGGCGCCCCGTGGTCTTT. It is translated as CASSLLGRPVVF.

V is TRBV28 and J is TRBJ2-7; 12 bases agree with TRBD2. CDR3 size: 15 residues. V lost 4 bases and J lost 7; bases outside the gene matches: 8. Germline V lookup: CDR1 MDHEN, CDR2 SYDVKM. CDR3 in DNA: TGTGCCAGCAGTTCCCCGACTAGCGGGAGAGGTGAGCAGTACTTC. Encoded protein: CASSSPTSGRGEQYF.

V gene TRBV6-5 combines with J gene TRBJ1-6, with D possibly matching TRBD1 (5 bases). The V end lost 5 bases, the J end lost 4 bases, and 15 bases lay between the germline ends. Looked up from germline, CDR1 is MNHEY and CDR2 is SVGAGI. CDR3 length equals 16 residues. CDR3 in amino acids: CASSIRQGLYNSPLHF. In nucleotides, the CDR3 is TGTGCCAGCAGTATACGGCAGGGCCTATATAATTCACCCCTCCACTTT.

The J gene is TRBJ2-1, the V gene TRBV28; 11 bases line up with TRBD2. This CDR3 spans 18 amino acids. Trimming took 2 bases from V and 7 from J; bases not matched to a gene: 13. Germline assignment: CDR1 MDHEN and CDR2 SYDVKM. CDR3 DNA: TGTGCCAGCAGTTTAACCCCCCGCCCCCTAGCGGGAGGTAATGAGCAGTTCTTC. Its translation is CASSLTPRPLAGGNEQFF.

A few counts support this clonotype. The chain is built from TRBV28 and TRBJ2-7; either TRBD1 or TRBD2 may fit D (6 bases each). From germline, CDR1 is MDHEN and CDR2 SYDVKM. The V end was cut by 8 bases, the J end by 6 bases, with 26 bases between. The CDR3 contains 16 residues. CDR3 bases: TGTGCCAGCCAACTAGGGGGGCAGGTCAGAACCGCCGAGCAGTACTTC. Its protein product is CASQLGGQVRTAEQYF.

This clonotype turned up a few times. The chain employs TRBV11-2 and TRBJ1-4; no clear D gene. With 5 bases removed from V and 2 bases from J, the gap between germline ends came to 12 bases. CDR1 is SGHAT and CDR2 is FQNNGV in the germline V gene. This CDR3 is 15 amino acids long. This CDR3 is CASSPTYATNEKLFF. CDR3 nucleotides: TGTGCCAGCAGCCCCACTTATGCGACTAATGAAAAACTGTTTTTT.

The chain couples TRBV7-9 to TRBJ1-5; D is unclear. The V end was cut by 5 bases, the J end by 5 bases, with 13 bases between. The CDR3 extends over 14 amino acids. Germline V CDR1 and CDR2: SEHNR, FQNEAQ (reference sequence). The CDR3 region is CASSSLSRDQPQHF. CDR3 nucleotide sequence: TGTGCCAGCAGCAGCCTCAGTCGGGATCAGCCCCAGCATTTT.

The V call is TRBV29-1, the J call TRBJ2-3; D perhaps matches TRBD1 (5 bases). This CDR3 has 15 residues. The germline V gene encodes CDR1 SQVTM and CDR2 ANQGSEA. V dropped 4 bases and J dropped 6 bases, with 20 bases sitting between them. The DNA for the CDR3 is TGCAGCGTTGGGGCAGACAGCACAAGGTTGGATACGCAGTATTTT. As protein: CSVGADSTRLDTQYF.

This clonotype was recorded many times. The chain combines TRBV6-1 with TRBJ2-1; TRBD1 matches 8 bases. V trimming: 3 bases; J trimming: 8 bases; junction bases outside the gene matches: 6. Per the germline V gene, CDR1 is MNHNS and CDR2 is SASEGT. The CDR3 extends over 14 amino acids. The CDR3 reads CASSEDRALDEQFF. The CDR3 nucleotides are TGTGCCAGCAGTGAGGACAGGGCTTTAGATGAGCAGTTCTTC.

This clonotype was seen more than once but under ten times. One end of the junction is discordant with germline, which a read error may explain. The V and J genes are TRBV7-2 and TRBJ2-1; 11 bases line up with TRBD2. The germline V gene encodes CDR1 SGHTA and CDR2 FQGNSA. CDR3 length: 17 residues. CDR3 sequence reads: CVSSLRVTTSGNNEQFF. For the CDR3, the DNA is TGTGTCAGCAGCTTAAGGGTTACGACTAGCGGGAACAATGAGCAGTTCTTC.

This chain uses TRBV5-1 with TRBJ2-3; D gene ambiguous. Looked up from germline, CDR1 is SGHRS and CDR2 is YFSETQ. There are 14 residues in the CDR3. Trimming shortened V by 4 bases and J by 2 bases, and 11 bases separated the two germline ends. The CDR3 region is CASSEVDNTDTQYF. For the CDR3, the DNA is TGCGCCAGCAGCGAGGTTGACAACACAGATACGCAGTATTTT.

The V gene is TRBV24-1, the J gene TRBJ2-3; D tentatively fits TRBD1 or TRBD2 (5 bases each). Trimming removed 2 bases at V and 3 bases at J, with 17 bases between. Looked up from germline, CDR1 is KGHDR and CDR2 is SFDVKD. The CDR3 contains 17 residues. The CDR3 loop reads CATSDSIGALGTDTQYF. CDR3 nucleotides: TGTGCCACCAGTGATTCTATCGGGGCTTTAGGTACAGATACGCAGTATTTT.

V gene TRBV28 combines with J gene TRBJ2-3; 8 bases line up with TRBD1. This CDR3 has 16 residues. The V segment lost 5 bases and the J segment 2 bases; nucleotides outside the gene matches: 9. Looked up from germline, CDR1 is MDHEN and CDR2 is SYDVKM. CDR3 sequence: CASSPRGRGNTDTQYF. CDR3 DNA: TGTGCCAGCAGTCCCAGGGGGCGGGGTAACACAGATACGCAGTATTTT.

This clonotype was counted only a few times. The chain employs TRBV5-1 and TRBJ1-2; D is perhaps TRBD1 (6 bases). Germline CDR1 reads SGHRS; CDR2 reads YFSETQ. V lost 0 bases and J lost 4, with 13 bases in between. This CDR3 has 15 amino acids. Here the CDR3 DNA reads TGCGCCAGCAGCTTGGGCTCCCAGGGGAGCTATGGCTACACCTTC. The encoded protein is CASSLGSQGSYGYTF.

A few counts support this clonotype. The chain has TRBV11-1 and TRBJ2-7; TRBD2 might be the D (6 bases). The CDR3 spans 13 residues. The germline gives CDR1 SGHAT, CDR2 FQDESV (reference sequence). The V and J ends lost 9 bases and 2 bases respectively, with 14 bases between them. The CDR3 region has the DNA TGTGCCAGTACATCCGGGGGAACCTACGAGCAGTACTTC. Its protein is CASTSGGTYEQYF.

This clonotype was detected ten times or more. J is TRBJ1-5 and V is TRBV29-1; D is ambiguous. The CDR3 consists of 12 residues. V lost 6 bases and J lost 5, with 11 bases in between. Germline CDR1 and CDR2: SQVTM and ANQGSEA. The CDR3 loop reads CSVRTGDQPQHF. CDR3 sequence (DNA): TGCAGCGTCCGGACGGGCGATCAGCCCCAGCATTTT.

This clonotype came up a few times. The V call is TRBV20-1, the J call TRBJ1-2; perhaps TRBD1 as D (5 bases). V was cut by 0 bases and J by 7 bases, with 12 bases left in between. In germline, CDR1 is DFQATT, CDR2 SNEGSKA (reference sequence). This CDR3 has 13 amino acids. Here the CDR3 reads CSARDPGVRGYTF. CDR3 nucleotide sequence: TGCAGTGCTAGAGATCCGGGGGTCCGTGGCTACACCTTC.

A few counts support this clonotype. V is TRBV3-1 and J is TRBJ1-6, with 9 bases lining up with TRBD1. CDR1 is LGHDT, CDR2 YNNKEL, per germline (reference sequence). V lost 4 bases, J lost 7 bases, and 5 bases stayed unmatched. This CDR3 region has 15 residues. In nucleotides, the CDR3 is TGTGCCAGCAGCCGTCGGGACAGGGACAATTCACCCCTCCACTTT. Translation gives CASSRRDRDNSPLHF. The whole variable domain, filled in from reference TRBV3-1 and TRBJ1-6, reads DTAVSQTPKYLVTQMGNDKSIKCEQNLGHDTMYWYKQDSKKFLKIMFSYNNKELIINETVPNRFSPKSPDKAHLNLHINSLELGDSAVYFCASSRRDRDNSPLHFGNGTRLTVT.

The chain couples TRBV2 to TRBJ1-5; 10 nucleotides agree with TRBD1. The CDR3 consists of 15 residues. The junction had 4 bases not matched to a gene; V was cut back by 4 bases and J by 4 bases. In germline, CDR1 is SNHLY, CDR2 FYNNEI. CDR3 sequence reads: CASSVGQGINQPQHF. CDR3 sequence (DNA): TGTGCCAGCAGTGTGGGACAGGGGATAAATCAGCCCCAGCATTTT.